What follows is one T cell receptor (beta chain) and its context. The authors' processing: Estimated nucleated cell counts came from reference gene primer amplification. Here immunoSEQ multiplex PCR was the method, and the copy in TCRdb shows in-frame clones only, minus some. The V and J calls and the clone size are those of that table, but D and trimming were determined from the DNA. The sample lists 85,000 to 130,000 clones; roughly four fifths were seen once. This sample is part of a study of blood T cell repertoires in COVID-19. Across the study: Acute-phase and convalescent COVID-19 samples originated in the United States, Italy and Spain. PBMCs, B-cell-depleted T cells, or T cells were the source of the cDNA or gDNA that made up the material.

The sequence derives from a man in his fifties or sixties with acute or convalescent COVID-19. Sample: peripheral blood.

DNA of the CDR3: TGTGCCAGTACTCAGTGGGGGCGAGGCACTGAAGCTTTCTTT. Translation gives CASTQWGRGTEAFF. V usage is TRBV19 and J usage is TRBJ1-1; weak D call: TRBD1 (6 bases). This CDR3 spans 14 amino acids. V was clipped by 7 bases and J by 4 bases, with 16 bases between them. Germline V gene lookup returns CDR1 LNHDA and CDR2 SQIVND (reference sequence).